This TCR beta chain was observed in a study of blood T cells in healthy people across ages. Looking at the study overall: About one barcoded TCR beta cDNA was captured per two T cells.

Through a sample-barcoded 5' primer and a J-beta primer mix, a second PCR was run for roughly 6 to 12 cycles. TCRdb used MiXCR to reprocess the 5' RACE reads, holding one entry per CDR3 protein. The data show roughly 1,500,000 distinct CDR3 sequences, roughly 32% seen once. Extractions gave at least 5 micrograms of total RNA per sample. Points from the study as a whole: PBMCs left unsorted prevented a conclusive naive versus antigen-experienced comparison. Higher diversity and more naive CD4+ cells were features of long-lived donors, compared to aged donors.

The sample holds a few counts of this clonotype. The antigen is unknown. The sequenced material came from blood. This clonotype was sampled from a woman in her thirties in good health.

CDR3 region: CASSKQGFGYEQYF. The DNA of the CDR3 is TGTGCCAGCAGTAAACAGGGATTTGGCTACGAGCAGTACTTC. The chain links TRBV25-1 to TRBJ2-7, with D perhaps matching TRBD1 (6 bases). Germline CDR1 reads MGHDK; CDR2 reads SYGVNS. Trimming removed 5 bases from V and 3 bases from J, with 14 bases in between. The CDR3 loop spans 14 amino acids.